The rows below give T cell receptor beta chains drawn from one sample of a study of cytomegalovirus exposure and HLA in healthy donors. Sequencing used immunoSEQ multiplex PCR; TCRdb keeps in-frame clones, though not all of them. The table lists approximately 160,000 clones, roughly 87% of them singletons. Input material: PBMCs. These receptors were obtained from a man younger than 45 in good health and CMV-seropositive. The CDR3 runs from the conserved cysteine through the conserved F or W. A D gene is named only where the DNA matches it firmly. Clone sizes are given selectively: once, few, many, or a class where the clone is expanded.

V gene: TRBV7-2; J gene: TRBJ2-2; D gene: TRBD2; clone size: NA; CDR3 protein: CASSLTSGGITGELFF; CDR3 DNA: TGTGCCAGCAGCCTCACTAGCGGGGGAATCACCGGGGAGCTGTTTTTT
V gene: TRBV30; J gene: TRBJ1-2; D gene: NA; clone size: once; CDR3 protein: CAWRRADGYTF; CDR3 DNA: TGTGCCTGGAGGAGGGCGGATGGCTACACCTTC
V gene: TRBV7-2; J gene: TRBJ2-7; D gene: NA; clone size: NA; CDR3 protein: CASSFRGPYEQYF; CDR3 DNA: TGTGCCAGCAGCTTCAGGGGCCCCTACGAGCAGTACTTC
V gene: TRBV7-9; J gene: TRBJ2-1; D gene: TRBD2; clone size: NA; CDR3 protein: CASSAPTSGRAIYEQFF; CDR3 DNA: TGTGCCAGCAGCGCCCCGACTAGCGGGAGGGCCATTTATGAGCAGTTCTTC
V gene: TRBV6-5; J gene: TRBJ1-1; D gene: NA; clone size: NA; CDR3 protein: CASSYKVSGNLLAFF; CDR3 DNA: TGTGCCAGCAGTTACAAGGTCTCCGGGAATCTTTTAGCTTTCTTT
V gene: TRBV7-2; J gene: TRBJ1-2; D gene: NA; clone size: NA; CDR3 protein: CASSPTGTNYGYTF; CDR3 DNA: TGTGCCAGCAGCCCTACGGGGACTAACTATGGCTACACCTTC
V gene: TRBV6-5; J gene: TRBJ1-4; D gene: NA; clone size: NA; CDR3 protein: CASGGIVNSEKLFF; CDR3 DNA: TGTGCCAGCGGGGGGATTGTCAACTCGGAAAAACTGTTTTTT
V gene: TRBV9; J gene: TRBJ1-1; D gene: NA; clone size: NA; CDR3 protein: CASSVSGGTEAFF; CDR3 DNA: TGTGCCAGCAGCGTCTCGGGGGGGACTGAAGCTTTCTTT
V gene: TRBV14; J gene: TRBJ2-5; D gene: TRBD2; clone size: NA; CDR3 protein: CASSQPALAGEETQYF; CDR3 DNA: TGTGCCAGCAGCCAACCCGCCCTAGCGGGAGAAGAGACCCAGTACTTC
V gene: TRBV18; J gene: TRBJ1-1; D gene: TRBD1; clone size: NA; CDR3 protein: CASSPLPGQGATEAFF; CDR3 DNA: TGTGCCAGCTCACCACTTCCGGGACAGGGGGCAACTGAAGCTTTCTTT
V gene: TRBV5-1; J gene: TRBJ2-7; D gene: NA; clone size: NA; CDR3 protein: CASSFSGIYEQYF; CDR3 DNA: TGCGCCAGCAGCTTCTCAGGGATCTACGAGCAGTACTTC
V gene: TRBV6-6; J gene: TRBJ2-7; D gene: NA; clone size: NA; CDR3 protein: CASSYLKLYEQYF; CDR3 DNA: TGTGCCAGCAGTTATCTAAAGTTATACGAGCAGTACTTC
V gene: TRBV28; J gene: TRBJ2-3; D gene: NA; clone size: NA; CDR3 protein: CASSLSGGTDTQYF; CDR3 DNA: TGTGCCAGCAGTTTGTCAGGTGGCACAGATACGCAGTATTTT
V gene: TRBV5-1; J gene: TRBJ1-2; D gene: NA; clone size: NA; CDR3 protein: CASSLPGSNYGYTF; CDR3 DNA: TGCGCCAGCAGCCTCCCGGGATCAAACTATGGCTACACCTTC
V gene: TRBV6-4; J gene: TRBJ2-1; D gene: NA; clone size: NA; CDR3 protein: CASSEPIGQFF; CDR3 DNA: TGTGCCAGCAGTGAACCCATCGGGCAGTTCTTC
V gene: TRBV6-6; J gene: TRBJ1-6; D gene: NA; clone size: NA; CDR3 protein: CASKPSQGYSPLHF; CDR3 DNA: TGTGCCAGCAAACCGAGTCAGGGTTATTCACCCCTCCACTTT
V gene: TRBV10-2; J gene: TRBJ2-2; D gene: TRBD2; clone size: few; CDR3 protein: CASVTSGRRGELFF; CDR3 DNA: TGCGCCAGCGTGACTAGCGGGAGAAGGGGGGAGCTGTTTTTT
V gene: TRBV19; J gene: TRBJ1-5; D gene: NA; clone size: NA; CDR3 protein: CASSIGQGRQPQHF; CDR3 DNA: TGTGCCAGTAGTATTGGGCAGGGCAGACAGCCCCAGCATTTT
V gene: TRBV28; J gene: TRBJ2-2; D gene: TRBD2; clone size: NA; CDR3 protein: CASRPSGGATGELFF; CDR3 DNA: TGTGCCAGCAGACCTAGCGGGGGGGCCACCGGGGAGCTGTTTTTT
V gene: TRBV7-8; J gene: TRBJ2-2; D gene: TRBD2; clone size: NA; CDR3 protein: CASSPSGILTGELFF; CDR3 DNA: TGTGCCAGCAGTCCTAGCGGGATACTCACCGGGGAGCTGTTTTTT
V gene: TRBV18; J gene: TRBJ2-7; D gene: NA; clone size: few; CDR3 protein: CASSPNSYEQYF; CDR3 DNA: TGTGCCAGCTCACCAAACAGCTACGAGCAGTACTTC
V gene: TRBV11-2; J gene: TRBJ1-1; D gene: NA; clone size: NA; CDR3 protein: CASSLGGFNTEAFF; CDR3 DNA: TGTGCCAGCAGCTTAGGAGGGTTTAACACTGAAGCTTTCTTT
V gene: TRBV5-1; J gene: TRBJ1-1; D gene: NA; clone size: once; CDR3 protein: CASSHGRHLNTEAFF; CDR3 DNA: TGCGCCAGCAGCCACGGGAGGCACCTGAACACTGAAGCTTTCTTT
V gene: TRBV25-1; J gene: TRBJ2-5; D gene: TRBD2; clone size: once; CDR3 protein: CASSRAGGPKETQYF; CDR3 DNA: TGTGCCAGCAGCAGAGCGGGAGGGCCCAAAGAGACCCAGTACTTC
V gene: TRBV7-9; J gene: TRBJ2-7; D gene: NA; clone size: once; CDR3 protein: CSSGSRDGVVREQYF; CDR3 DNA: TGTTCCAGCGGCTCCAGGGATGGGGTGGTGAGGGAGCAGTACTTC
V gene: TRBV29-1; J gene: TRBJ2-1; D gene: NA; clone size: NA; CDR3 protein: CSVPVTGYNEQFF; CDR3 DNA: TGCAGCGTACCAGTGACGGGGTACAATGAGCAGTTCTTC
V gene: TRBV7-2; J gene: TRBJ1-3; D gene: NA; clone size: NA; CDR3 protein: CASSLGGLWGNSGNTIYF; CDR3 DNA: TGTGCCAGCAGCTTAGGTGGTTTGTGGGGCAACTCTGGAAACACCATATATTTT
V gene: TRBV9; J gene: TRBJ2-6; D gene: NA; clone size: NA; CDR3 protein: CASSVGSSSGANVLTF; CDR3 DNA: TGTGCCAGCAGCGTAGGAAGCTCATCTGGGGCCAACGTCCTGACTTTC
V gene: TRBV11-2; J gene: TRBJ2-5; D gene: NA; clone size: NA; CDR3 protein: CASSRRDKQETQYF; CDR3 DNA: TGTGCCAGCAGCCGCCGGGACAAACAAGAGACCCAGTACTTC
V gene: TRBV4-3; J gene: TRBJ2-1; D gene: TRBD2; clone size: NA; CDR3 protein: CASSGQAGRYNEQFF; CDR3 DNA: TGCGCCAGCAGTGGACAAGCGGGGCGATACAATGAGCAGTTCTTC
V gene: TRBV4-1; J gene: TRBJ2-3; D gene: TRBD2; clone size: few; CDR3 protein: CASSRTTGTSGRGTDTQYF; CDR3 DNA: TGCGCCAGCAGCCGCACGACAGGGACTAGCGGGAGGGGCACAGATACGCAGTATTTT
V gene: TRBV5-1; J gene: TRBJ2-6; D gene: NA; clone size: NA; CDR3 protein: CASSLGSSPGANVLTF; CDR3 DNA: TGCGCCAGCAGCTTGGGCAGTTCGCCTGGGGCCAACGTCCTGACTTTC
V gene: TRBV2; J gene: TRBJ2-7; D gene: NA; clone size: few; CDR3 protein: CASRGYLAGSYEQYF; CDR3 DNA: TGTGCCAGCAGGGGTTATCTAGCCGGGAGCTACGAGCAGTACTTC
V gene: TRBV9; J gene: TRBJ2-1; D gene: NA; clone size: NA; CDR3 protein: CASSVANGGPYNEQFF; CDR3 DNA: TGTGCCAGCAGCGTAGCTAACGGGGGACCCTACAATGAGCAGTTCTTC
V gene: TRBV19; J gene: TRBJ1-1; D gene: TRBD1; clone size: NA; CDR3 protein: CASSTGQGKQKTEAFF; CDR3 DNA: TGTGCCAGTAGTACCGGACAGGGGAAACAAAAGACTGAAGCTTTCTTT
V gene: TRBV5-6; J gene: TRBJ2-7; D gene: NA; clone size: NA; CDR3 protein: CASSRGTSLDEQYF; CDR3 DNA: TGTGCCAGCAGCCGAGGAACTAGTCTCGACGAGCAGTACTTC
V gene: TRBV27; J gene: TRBJ2-1; D gene: TRBD2; clone size: NA; CDR3 protein: CASSRLAGGSHEQFF; CDR3 DNA: TGTGCCAGCAGTAGACTAGCGGGAGGATCACATGAGCAGTTCTTC
V gene: TRBV23-1; J gene: TRBJ2-7; D gene: TRBD1; clone size: NA; CDR3 protein: CASSQSQGAGGTYEQYF; CDR3 DNA: TGCGCCAGCAGTCAATCACAGGGGGCCGGGGGGACCTACGAGCAGTACTTC
V gene: TRBV7-2; J gene: TRBJ2-1; D gene: NA; clone size: NA; CDR3 protein: CASSLLAATYNEQFF; CDR3 DNA: TGTGCCAGCAGCTTATTAGCGGCTACCTACAATGAGCAGTTCTTC
V gene: TRBV18; J gene: TRBJ2-3; D gene: TRBD1; clone size: NA; CDR3 protein: CASCPGTGGTDTQYF; CDR3 DNA: TGTGCCAGCTGCCCCGGGACAGGGGGCACAGATACGCAGTATTTT
V gene: TRBV27; J gene: TRBJ1-6; D gene: NA; clone size: NA; CDR3 protein: CASSFISRDSPLHF; CDR3 DNA: TGTGCCAGCAGTTTTATCTCCAGGGATTCACCCCTCCACTTT
V gene: TRBV21-1; J gene: TRBJ1-4; D gene: NA; clone size: NA; CDR3 protein: CASGQGVHEKLFF; CDR3 DNA: TGTGCCAGCGGACAGGGTGTCCATGAAAAACTGTTTTTT
V gene: TRBV2; J gene: TRBJ1-5; D gene: NA; clone size: NA; CDR3 protein: CASCAMDFGQPQHF; CDR3 DNA: TGTGCCAGCTGTGCCATGGACTTCGGGCAGCCCCAGCATTTT
V gene: TRBV27; J gene: TRBJ1-4; D gene: TRBD1; clone size: NA; CDR3 protein: CASSSRYRGTNEKLFF; CDR3 DNA: TGTGCCAGCAGCTCCCGATACAGGGGAACTAATGAAAAACTGTTTTTT
V gene: TRBV6-5; J gene: TRBJ2-7; D gene: NA; clone size: NA; CDR3 protein: CASSPNTGGDEQYF; CDR3 DNA: TGTGCCAGCAGTCCCAACACAGGGGGGGACGAGCAGTACTTC
V gene: TRBV18; J gene: TRBJ2-1; D gene: TRBD2; clone size: NA; CDR3 protein: CASSPPETSGVYNEQFF; CDR3 DNA: TGTGCCAGCTCACCACCCGAGACTAGCGGGGTTTACAATGAGCAGTTCTTC
V gene: TRBV2; J gene: TRBJ2-2; D gene: TRBD1; clone size: NA; CDR3 protein: CASSWGQGDTGELFF; CDR3 DNA: TGTGCCAGCAGCTGGGGACAGGGCGACACCGGGGAGCTGTTTTTT
V gene: TRBV19; J gene: TRBJ1-2; D gene: NA; clone size: NA; CDR3 protein: CASSNHNNYGYTF; CDR3 DNA: TGTGCCAGTAGTAACCACAATAACTATGGCTACACCTTC
V gene: TRBV11-3; J gene: TRBJ1-1; D gene: NA; clone size: NA; CDR3 protein: CASSEREGLGTEAFF; CDR3 DNA: TGTGCCAGCAGCGAGAGGGAGGGATTGGGCACTGAAGCTTTCTTT
V gene: TRBV5-8; J gene: TRBJ1-5; D gene: TRBD1; clone size: NA; CDR3 protein: CASSRGQDGQPQHF; CDR3 DNA: TGTGCCAGCAGCAGGGGACAGGACGGCCAGCCCCAGCATTTT
V gene: TRBV30; J gene: TRBJ1-3; D gene: NA; clone size: few; CDR3 protein: CAFISSGNTIYF; CDR3 DNA: TGTGCCTTTATCAGCTCTGGAAACACCATATATTTT
V gene: TRBV6-6; J gene: TRBJ1-1; D gene: NA; clone size: NA; CDR3 protein: CASSRGNTEAFF; CDR3 DNA: TGTGCCAGCAGCAGGGGGAACACTGAAGCTTTCTTT
V gene: TRBV19; J gene: TRBJ1-2; D gene: NA; clone size: NA; CDR3 protein: CASSIVSGQRVYGYTF; CDR3 DNA: TGTGCCAGTAGTATAGTATCGGGACAACGGGTGTATGGCTACACCTTC
V gene: TRBV27; J gene: TRBJ2-3; D gene: NA; clone size: NA; CDR3 protein: CASSFVEREGDTDTQYF; CDR3 DNA: TGTGCCAGCAGTTTCGTCGAGAGGGAGGGGGACACAGATACGCAGTATTTT
V gene: TRBV18; J gene: TRBJ1-1; D gene: TRBD1; clone size: NA; CDR3 protein: CASSLGQSEAFF; CDR3 DNA: TGTGCCAGCTCACTGGGACAGTCTGAAGCTTTCTTT
V gene: TRBV5-1; J gene: TRBJ2-7; D gene: NA; clone size: NA; CDR3 protein: CASSLGRTDYEQYF; CDR3 DNA: TGCGCCAGCAGCTTGGGTAGGACAGACTACGAGCAGTACTTC
V gene: TRBV2; J gene: TRBJ2-1; D gene: TRBD2; clone size: once; CDR3 protein: CASTYGLAGVNEQFF; CDR3 DNA: TGTGCCAGCACTTACGGACTAGCGGGAGTCAATGAGCAGTTCTTC
V gene: TRBV6-1; J gene: TRBJ2-3; D gene: TRBD2; clone size: NA; CDR3 protein: CASSEAVAGGEGGTQYF; CDR3 DNA: TGTGCCAGCAGTGAAGCGGTAGCGGGAGGAGAGGGGGGTACGCAGTATTTT
V gene: TRBV30; J gene: TRBJ2-4; D gene: NA; clone size: NA; CDR3 protein: CAWSDGQLAKNIQYF; CDR3 DNA: TGTGCCTGGAGTGATGGACAGCTAGCCAAAAACATTCAGTACTTC
V gene: TRBV7-2; J gene: TRBJ2-3; D gene: TRBD2; clone size: NA; CDR3 protein: CASSPWTSGRGTDTQYF; CDR3 DNA: TGTGCCAGCAGCCCATGGACTAGCGGGAGGGGCACAGATACGCAGTATTTT